The rows below give T cell receptor beta chains drawn from one sample of a study of blood T cell repertoires in COVID-19. Sequenced by immunoSEQ multiplex PCR; TCRdb stores in-frame clones only, minus some. The data hold 300,000 to 400,000 clones, with roughly 88% observed a single time. Sequencing used peripheral blood. The source is a woman under 40 with COVID-19, enrolled during active disease. Each CDR3 is given with its conserved first and last residue. Fields, in order: J gene, clone size, V gene, D gene, CDR3 DNA, CDR3 protein. D genes are given only for firm matches. Clone size appears in some rows only: once, few, many, or a class for an expanded clone.

J: TRBJ2-7; size: once; V: TRBV7-8; D: NA; DNA: TGTGCCAGCAGCTTTCCCACGGACAGTGATAGCTCCTACGAGCAGTACTTC; CDR3: CASSFPTDSDSSYEQYF
J: TRBJ2-5; size: few; V: TRBV11-2; D: TRBD2; DNA: TGTGCCAGCAGCTTCGGGACTATGGAGACCCAGTACTTC; CDR3: CASSFGTMETQYF
J: TRBJ2-7; size: NA; V: TRBV7-2; D: TRBD1; DNA: TGTGCCAGCAGCTGGGGGACAGGCAACTACGAGCAGTACTTC; CDR3: CASSWGTGNYEQYF
J: TRBJ2-1; size: NA; V: TRBV7-3; D: TRBD2; DNA: TGTGCCAGCAGCTTACGGGCTAGCGGATACAATGAGCAGTTCTTC; CDR3: CASSLRASGYNEQFF
J: TRBJ1-1; size: NA; V: TRBV12-3/TRBV12-4; D: NA; DNA: TGTGCCAGCAGTTTACCAGGGCGGACTGAAGCTTTCTTT; CDR3: CASSLPGRTEAFF
J: TRBJ1-2; size: NA; V: TRBV6-6; D: TRBD1; DNA: TGTGCCAGCAGCTTACAGGGGAACTATGGCTACACCTTC; CDR3: CASSLQGNYGYTF
J: TRBJ2-6; size: NA; V: TRBV5-4; D: TRBD2; DNA: TGTGCCCAATCCTCCGGGGGGTCTGGGGCCAACGTCCTGACTTTC; CDR3: CAQSSGGSGANVLTF
J: TRBJ1-6; size: NA; V: TRBV2; D: NA; DNA: TGTGCCAGCAGCCTGGGGCCCACGGACTATAATTCACCCCTCCACTTT; CDR3: CASSLGPTDYNSPLHF
J: TRBJ1-1; size: NA; V: TRBV7-8; D: NA; DNA: TGTGCCAGCAGCTTAGTCGCGGGATCCGAAGCTTTCTTT; CDR3: CASSLVAGSEAFF
J: TRBJ1-3; size: NA; V: TRBV5-1; D: NA; DNA: TGCGCCAGCAGCTTGGGCACACAGGGAACTGGAAACACCATATATTTT; CDR3: CASSLGTQGTGNTIYF
J: TRBJ1-6; size: NA; V: TRBV18; D: TRBD1; DNA: TGTGCCAGCTCCCCAGACAGGGTTGGATCACCCCTCCACTTT; CDR3: CASSPDRVGSPLHF
J: TRBJ1-2; size: NA; V: TRBV27; D: NA; DNA: TGTGCCAGCAGTCCTGCGGGCGGCAGAAGCTACACCTTC; CDR3: CASSPAGGRSYTF
J: TRBJ2-6; size: NA; V: TRBV11-2; D: NA; DNA: TGTGCCAGCAGCTTTAGCTCTGGGGCCAACGTCCTGACTTTC; CDR3: CASSFSSGANVLTF
J: TRBJ1-4; size: NA; V: TRBV5-4; D: NA; DNA: TGTGCCAGCAGCCCGGCGGGGGGTGTTAATGAAAAACTGTTTTTT; CDR3: CASSPAGGVNEKLFF
J: TRBJ1-1; size: NA; V: TRBV2; D: TRBD1; DNA: TGTGCCAGCAGTTCTCTAGGGGGCCTGAACACTGAAGCTTTCTTT; CDR3: CASSSLGGLNTEAFF
J: TRBJ2-2; size: NA; V: TRBV11-3; D: NA; DNA: TGTGCCAGCAGCAATTTACTAGATAACACCGGGGAGCTGTTTTTT; CDR3: CASSNLLDNTGELFF
J: TRBJ1-3; size: NA; V: TRBV3-1/TRBV3-2; D: NA; DNA: TGTGCCAGCAGCCAAGGAGCCGGTGGAAACACCATATATTTT; CDR3: CASSQGAGGNTIYF
J: TRBJ2-6; size: NA; V: TRBV30; D: TRBD2; DNA: TGTGCCTGGAGTGCCACACTAGCGGGGGGGAGCTCTGGGGCCAACGTCCTGACTTTC; CDR3: CAWSATLAGGSSGANVLTF
J: TRBJ2-3; size: NA; V: TRBV2; D: NA; DNA: TGTGCCAGCAGTGAAGTCAAAGATACGCAGTATTTT; CDR3: CASSEVKDTQYF
J: TRBJ1-1; size: NA; V: TRBV6-5; D: NA; DNA: TGTGCCAGCAGTTACGTAGGCAGGAAGGATGAAGCTTTCTTT; CDR3: CASSYVGRKDEAFF
J: TRBJ1-2; size: NA; V: TRBV10-3; D: TRBD1; DNA: TGTGCCATCAGTGAGATAGGGGGCTCTGGCTACACCTTC; CDR3: CAISEIGGSGYTF
J: TRBJ1-1; size: NA; V: TRBV7-2; D: NA; DNA: TGTGCCAGCAGCTATGAGTGGGGGGGGGCTTTCTTT; CDR3: CASSYEWGGAFF
J: TRBJ2-1; size: once; V: TRBV25-1; D: TRBD2; DNA: TGTGCCAGCAGGAGAAGCGGGGGCAATGAGCAGTTCTTC; CDR3: CASRRSGGNEQFF
J: TRBJ2-5; size: NA; V: TRBV7-2; D: NA; DNA: TGTGCCAGCAGGCGCAATAGCGGCCACACCCTCCAAGAGACCCAGTACTTC; CDR3: CASRRNSGHTLQETQYF
J: TRBJ1-2; size: NA; V: TRBV11-2; D: NA; DNA: TGTGCCAGCACCTTAACTGACGGCGGAAACTATGGCTACACCTTC; CDR3: CASTLTDGGNYGYTF
J: TRBJ2-5; size: NA; V: TRBV2; D: TRBD1; DNA: TGTGCCAGCAGTCGACAGGGGGCAGGGGAGACCCAGTACTTC; CDR3: CASSRQGAGETQYF
J: TRBJ1-6; size: NA; V: TRBV5-1; D: TRBD1; DNA: TGCGCCAGCAGCTACCGGACAGGGGATAATTCACCCCTCCACTTT; CDR3: CASSYRTGDNSPLHF
J: TRBJ2-2; size: once; V: TRBV5-1; D: TRBD1; DNA: TGCGCCAGCAGCACCGGACAGGGGGCAGGGACCGGGGAGCTGTTTTTT; CDR3: CASSTGQGAGTGELFF
J: TRBJ2-2; size: NA; V: TRBV2; D: TRBD2; DNA: TGTGCCAGCAGCCCGGGACTACACACCGGGGAGCTGTTTTTT; CDR3: CASSPGLHTGELFF